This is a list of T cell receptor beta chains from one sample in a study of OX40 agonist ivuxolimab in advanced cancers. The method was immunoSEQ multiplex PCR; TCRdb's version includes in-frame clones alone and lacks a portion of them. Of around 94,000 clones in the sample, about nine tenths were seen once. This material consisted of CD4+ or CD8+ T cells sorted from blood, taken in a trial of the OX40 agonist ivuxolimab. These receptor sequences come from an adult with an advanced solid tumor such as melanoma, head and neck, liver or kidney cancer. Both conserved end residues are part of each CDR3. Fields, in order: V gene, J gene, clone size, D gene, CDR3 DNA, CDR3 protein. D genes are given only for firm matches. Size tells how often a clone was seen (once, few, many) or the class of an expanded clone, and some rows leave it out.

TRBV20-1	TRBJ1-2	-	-	TGCAGTGCGAACATAAACGGCTACACCTTC	CSANINGYTF
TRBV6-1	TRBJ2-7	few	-	TGTGCCAGCAGCCGATACGAGCAGTACTTC	CASSRYEQYF
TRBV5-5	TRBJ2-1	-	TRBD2	TGTGCCAGCAGCTTGTCTCTGTCTAGCGGGGGGGCCGATAGTCGCGAGCAGTTCTTC	CASSLSLSSGGADSREQFF
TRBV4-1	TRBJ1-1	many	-	TGCGCCAGCAGCTCGCCGACAATGGCCACTGAAGCTTTCTTT	CASSSPTMATEAFF
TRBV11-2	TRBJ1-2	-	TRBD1	TGTGCCAGCAGCCCCGACAGGGGGCGGGAATATGGCTACACCTTC	CASSPDRGREYGYTF
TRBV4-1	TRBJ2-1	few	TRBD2	TGCGCCAGCAGCCAAGCTACTAGCGGGGGGGCCGTTGAGCAGTTCTTC	CASSQATSGGAVEQFF
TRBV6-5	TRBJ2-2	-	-	TGTGCCAGCAGTCCCCGGACCGGGGAGCTGTTTTTT	CASSPRTGELFF
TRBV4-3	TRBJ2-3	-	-	TGCGCCAGCAGCCAACCAGAGGGTGGTACCCCAACAGATACGCAGTATTTT	CASSQPEGGTPTDTQYF
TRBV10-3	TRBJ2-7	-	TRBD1	TGTGCCAACGGGACAGGGCTCAAGTCGGCGGGGGAGCAGTACTTC	CANGTGLKSAGEQYF
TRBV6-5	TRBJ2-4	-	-	TGTGCCAGCAGTAAGTCGGGAATAGCCAAAAACATTCAGTACTTC	CASSKSGIAKNIQYF
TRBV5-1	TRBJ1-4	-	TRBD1	TGCGCCAGCAGCTTGGTGGCAGGGGGCCCTAATGAAAAACTGTTTTTT	CASSLVAGGPNEKLFF
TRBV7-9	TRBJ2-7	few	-	TGTGCCAGCAGCCCCGTCTCGTCGTCCTACGAGCAGTACTTC	CASSPVSSSYEQYF
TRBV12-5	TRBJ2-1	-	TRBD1	TGTGCTAGTGCCTCCGGGACAGGCTTTTACAATGAGCAGTTCTTC	CASASGTGFYNEQFF
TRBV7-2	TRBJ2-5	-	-	TGTGCCAGCAGCTTAGATCAGCGGGTAGAGACCCAGTACTTC	CASSLDQRVETQYF
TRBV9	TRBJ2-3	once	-	TGTGCCAGCAGCGCAGACTCCGGGACCGGCACAGATACGCAGTATTTT	CASSADSGTGTDTQYF
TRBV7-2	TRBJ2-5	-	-	TGTGCCAGCAGCTTAGTTATAGGCGGCCAAGAGACCCAGTACTTC	CASSLVIGGQETQYF
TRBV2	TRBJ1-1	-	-	TGTGCCAGCACTGGACCGCTGAACACTGAAGCTTTCTTT	CASTGPLNTEAFF
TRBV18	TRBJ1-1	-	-	TGTGCCAGCTCACGTGGCTGGGAGTCGAACACTGAAGCTTTCTTT	CASSRGWESNTEAFF
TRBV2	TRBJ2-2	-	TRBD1	TGTGCCAGCCGTTATAGAGGGGGCGCCCGGAACACCGGGGAGCTGTTTTTT	CASRYRGGARNTGELFF
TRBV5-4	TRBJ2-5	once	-	TGTGCCAGCAGCTTGGGTATAGGGCAAGAGACCCAGTACTTC	CASSLGIGQETQYF
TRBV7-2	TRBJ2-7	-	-	TGTGCCAGCAGCTTAGGTGAGCGGTACGAGCAGTACTTC	CASSLGERYEQYF
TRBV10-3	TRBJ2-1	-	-	TGTGCCATAGGGGCGGTGAGAGGGGCAGACGAGCAGTTCTTC	CAIGAVRGADEQFF
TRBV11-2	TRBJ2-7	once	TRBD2	TGTGCCAGCAGCTCACGTGTAGGACTAGCGGGGGGGAACTCCTACGAGCAGTACTTC	CASSSRVGLAGGNSYEQYF
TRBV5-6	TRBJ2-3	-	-	TGTGCCAGCACCCGGCGCCGGTTGAACACAGATACGCAGTATTTT	CASTRRRLNTDTQYF
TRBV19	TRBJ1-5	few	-	TGTGCCAGTAGTCCCGCCCTATATAGCAATCAGCCCCAGCATTTT	CASSPALYSNQPQHF
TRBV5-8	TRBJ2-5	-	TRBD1	TGTGCCAGCAGCTCGACAGGGCCGAACTTC	CASSSTGPNF
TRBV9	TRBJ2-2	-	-	TGTGCCAGCAGCGTAGTGGGGGCGAACACCGGGGAGCTGTTTTTT	CASSVVGANTGELFF
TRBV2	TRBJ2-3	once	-	TGTGCCAGCAGTGAAAGGGTAGCACCCACAGATACGCAGTATTTT	CASSERVAPTDTQYF
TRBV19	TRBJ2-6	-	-	TGTGCCAGTAGTCAGGTCATCGGATCTGGGGCCAACGTCCTGACTTTC	CASSQVIGSGANVLTF
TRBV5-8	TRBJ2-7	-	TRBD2	TGTGCCAGCAGAGAGCGGGGGGGCTCCTACGAGCAGTACTTC	CASRERGGSYEQYF
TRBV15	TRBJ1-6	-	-	TGTGCCACCAGCAGAGGATGGGGGGATAATTCACCCCTCCACTTT	CATSRGWGDNSPLHF
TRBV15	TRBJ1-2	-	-	TGTGCCACCAGCAGAGATCTTTTCGCGGGGGGCAACTATGGCTACACCTTC	CATSRDLFAGGNYGYTF
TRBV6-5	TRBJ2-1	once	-	TGTGCCAGCAGTTGGGCTGGGGGGGGCCGCGGCAATGAGCAGTTCTTC	CASSWAGGGRGNEQFF
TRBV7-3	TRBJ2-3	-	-	TGTGCCAGCAGCGTAAATGGTGATACGCAGTATTTT	CASSVNGDTQYF
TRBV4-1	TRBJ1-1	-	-	TGCGCCAGCAGACCCAGCCCCGTGCCCACCACTGAAGCTTTCTTT	CASRPSPVPTTEAFF
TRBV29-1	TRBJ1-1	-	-	TGCAGCGTTGTTCCCGCGAACACTGAAGCTTTCTTT	CSVVPANTEAFF
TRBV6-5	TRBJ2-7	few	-	TGTGCCAGCAGTTACTCTGTCACCTACGAGCAGTACTTC	CASSYSVTYEQYF
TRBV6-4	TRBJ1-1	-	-	TGTGCCAGCAGTGGAGAGATGAACACTGAAGCTTTCTTT	CASSGEMNTEAFF
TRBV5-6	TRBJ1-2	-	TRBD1	TGTGCCAGCAGCAACCGGGACAGGGTTTCCTATGGCTACACCTTC	CASSNRDRVSYGYTF
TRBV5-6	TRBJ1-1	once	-	TGTGCCAGCAGCTTGTGGCCGAACACTGAAGCTTTCTTT	CASSLWPNTEAFF
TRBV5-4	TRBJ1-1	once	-	TGTGCCAGCAGCTTGGAACGTCCGAACACTGAAGCTTTCTTT	CASSLERPNTEAFF
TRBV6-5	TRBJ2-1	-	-	TGTGCCAGCAGCCGAGGACAGCGAGCAACTGAGCAGTTCTTC	CASSRGQRATEQFF
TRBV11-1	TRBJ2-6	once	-	TGTGCCAGCAGCATGACCTCTGGGGCCAACGTCCTGACTTTC	CASSMTSGANVLTF
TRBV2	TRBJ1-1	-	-	TGTGCCAGCAGTGCAGAGATGAACACTGAAGCTTTCTTT	CASSAEMNTEAFF
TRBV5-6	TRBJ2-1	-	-	TGTGCCAGCAGCTTGCAGGGGACGAATGAGCAGTTCTTC	CASSLQGTNEQFF
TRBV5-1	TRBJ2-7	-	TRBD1	TGCGCCAGCAGCTTGCTGACAGGGACCACCTACGAGCAGTACTTC	CASSLLTGTTYEQYF
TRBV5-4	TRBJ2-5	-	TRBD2	TGTGCCAGCAGCGACCCAGCGGGGGGGCGACAAGAGACCCAGTACTTC	CASSDPAGGRQETQYF
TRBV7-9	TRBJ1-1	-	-	TGTGCCAGCAGCTTATTGGCAGGGGCGAACACTGAAGCTTTCTTT	CASSLLAGANTEAFF
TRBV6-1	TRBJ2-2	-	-	TGTGCCAGCAGGCTTACAGGGTCGGACACCGGGGAGCTGTTTTTT	CASRLTGSDTGELFF
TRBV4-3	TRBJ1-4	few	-	TGCGCCAGCAGCCAAGAGGATTGGGATGAAAAACTGTTTTTT	CASSQEDWDEKLFF
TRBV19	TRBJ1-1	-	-	TGTGCCAGTAGTCCTCGGACAGTCGGGGACACTGAAGCTTTCTTT	CASSPRTVGDTEAFF
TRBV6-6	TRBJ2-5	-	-	TGTGCCAGCATCTACCAAGAGACCCAGTACTTC	CASIYQETQYF
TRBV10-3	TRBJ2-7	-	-	TGTGCCATCAGTGAGTTCTCCTACGAGCAGTACTTC	CAISEFSYEQYF
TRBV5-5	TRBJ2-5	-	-	TGTGCCAGCAGGTTCCCGACGGTTGATAAGACCCAGTACTTC	CASRFPTVDKTQYF
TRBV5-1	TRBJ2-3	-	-	TGCGCCAGCAGCACCGGGACACAAACAGATACGCAGTATTTT	CASSTGTQTDTQYF
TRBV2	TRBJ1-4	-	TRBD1	TGTGCCAGCAGGCAGGGGGCGGCTAATGAAAAACTGTTTTTT	CASRQGAANEKLFF
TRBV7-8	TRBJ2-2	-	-	TGTGCCAGCAGCTTATATTTCAGCTCCACCGGGGAGCTGTTTTTT	CASSLYFSSTGELFF